These 13 T cell receptor beta chains were all obtained from the same sample, sequenced in a study of T cell responses to AZD1222 COVID-19 vaccine. Sequencing used immunoSEQ multiplex PCR; TCRdb keeps in-frame clones, though not all of them. The table has 65,000 to 95,000 clones, over 75% seen once. The sequencing here drew on peripheral blood, taken 28 days after the second AZD1222 dose. These receptors originate from an adult who received the AZD1222 COVID-19 vaccine.

The chain carries TRBV28 and TRBJ1-6; D is ambiguous. Deletions cut 4 bases from V and 0 bases from J, with 22 bases between. Germline V gives CDR1 MDHEN, CDR2 SYDVKM. The CDR3 contains 20 residues. CDR3 DNA: TGTGCCAGCAGTTCTGTTCGGCCGGCCAGTCCGAGCTCCTATAATTCACCCCTCCACTTT. It codes for CASSSVRPASPSSYNSPLHF.

This rearrangement joins TRBV5-1 to TRBJ1-4; weak D call: TRBD1 (6 bases). Germline CDR1 and CDR2: SGHRS and YFSETQ. V shed 4 bases and J shed 2 bases, with 9 bases lying between them. This CDR3 contains 14 residues. CDR3 sequence: CASSLTGTNEKLFF. The CDR3 DNA follows: TGCGCCAGCAGCCTTACAGGGACTAATGAAAAACTGTTTTTT.

The chain links TRBV10-2 to TRBJ2-3; D is perhaps TRBD2 (5 bases). Trimming shortened V by 0 bases and J by 2 bases, and 15 bases separated the two germline ends. CDR1 is WSHSY, CDR2 SAAADI, per germline. This CDR3 is built from 17 residues. In nucleotides, the CDR3 is TGCGCCAGCAGTGAGTCCGGGGTTTTCTGGAACACAGATACGCAGTATTTT. Translation gives CASSESGVFWNTDTQYF.

The V call is TRBV5-6, the J call TRBJ2-2, with D perhaps TRBD2 (6 bases). The germline CDR1 and CDR2 sequences are SGHDT and YYEEEE. V dropped 3 bases and J dropped 2 bases, with 8 bases sitting between them. The CDR3 totals 14 residues. The CDR3: CASSWRGNTGELFF. The CDR3 DNA sequence: TGTGCCAGCAGCTGGCGGGGAAACACCGGGGAGCTGTTTTTT.

The V call is TRBV5-6, the J call TRBJ2-1; 8 nucleotides match TRBD1. Germline assignment: CDR1 SGHDT and CDR2 YYEEEE. V lost 2 bases, J lost 6 bases, and 4 bases stayed unmatched. The CDR3 has 14 residues. This chain's CDR3 is CASSFPDRANEQFF. The DNA for the CDR3 is TGTGCCAGCAGCTTTCCGGACAGGGCCAATGAGCAGTTCTTC.

The chain uses TRBV28 and TRBJ1-2; 7 bases agree with TRBD1. Germline values: CDR1 MDHEN, CDR2 SYDVKM. V was clipped by 5 bases and J by 7 bases; unmatched bases: 7. This CDR3 spans 13 amino acids. The chain's CDR3 is CASSPNRGTGYTF. In DNA, the CDR3 is TGTGCCAGCAGTCCCAACAGGGGTACTGGCTACACCTTC.

The rearrangement links TRBV2 to TRBJ2-7; D gene ambiguous. Germline assignment: CDR1 SNHLY and CDR2 FYNNEI. V gave up 5 bases and J gave up 4 bases, with 6 bases separating them. The CDR3 is 11 amino acids. The CDR3 reads CASSREYEQYF. The CDR3 nucleotides read TGTGCCAGCAGTCGAGAATACGAGCAGTACTTC. The whole variable domain, remainder taken from reference TRBV2 and TRBJ2-7, is EPEVTQTPSHQVTQMGQEVILRCVPISNHLYFYWYRQILGQKVEFLVSFYNNEISEKSEIFDDQFSVERPDGSNFTLKIRSTKLEDSAMYFCASSREYEQYFGPGTRLTVT.

This clone occurred a few times. The V call is TRBV24-1, the J call TRBJ1-2; D might be TRBD1 (6 bases). The CDR3 length is 14 residues. CDR1 is KGHDR, CDR2 SFDVKD, per germline. The ends were cut back, 0 bases at V and 3 bases at J, with 7 bases in the middle. CDR3 loop: CATSDLRGDYGYTF. The CDR3 bases are TGTGCCACCAGTGATTTGAGGGGGGACTATGGCTACACCTTC.

As DNA, the CDR3 is TGTGCCAGCAGCAACTACAGAAATAGCAATCAGCCCCAGCATTTT. Protein product: CASSNYRNSNQPQHF. The V gene is TRBV28, the J gene TRBJ1-5, with D uncertain. V gave up 6 bases and J gave up 0 bases, with 12 bases separating them. The CDR3 totals 15 residues. Germline V gene data show CDR1 as MDHEN and CDR2 as SYDVKM.

The chain couples TRBV6-1 to TRBJ1-1; D remains ambiguous. V gave up 2 bases and J gave up 0 bases, with 4 bases separating them. This CDR3 contains 13 residues. Germline V CDR1 and CDR2: MNHNS, SASEGT. In DNA, the CDR3 is TGTGCCAGCAGTGAAAGCTTGAACACTGAAGCTTTCTTT. Protein: CASSESLNTEAFF.

The CDR3 here is CASSGPGRRGSNSHYGYTF. The DNA for the CDR3 is TGTGCCAGCAGTGGCCCGGGACGGAGAGGGTCAAATTCTCACTATGGCTACACCTTC. This chain links TRBV6-1 with TRBJ1-2; the D gene is possibly TRBD1 (5 bases). Trimming left V 4 bases short and J 3 bases short, with 27 bases between. Germline V gene lookup returns CDR1 MNHNS and CDR2 SASEGT. This CDR3 contains 19 residues.

This clone was seen only a few times. V and J are TRBV10-3 and TRBJ2-3; no clear D. Germline CDR1 is ENHRY and CDR2 is SYGVKD. Deletions cut 0 bases from V and 2 bases from J, with 6 bases between. The CDR3 length is 14 residues. This CDR3 is CAISESRATDTQYF. The CDR3 bases are TGTGCCATCAGTGAGTCAAGGGCCACAGATACGCAGTATTTT.

The rearrangement links TRBV7-9 to TRBJ1-3; 7 bases fit TRBD1. Germline V lookup: CDR1 SEHNR, CDR2 FQNEAQ (reference sequence). Trimming cost V 5 bases and J 7 bases; bases outside gene matches: 11. The CDR3 extends over 15 amino acids. The CDR3 region is CASSTSTGWTNTIYF. CDR3 sequence (DNA): TGTGCCAGCAGCACCTCGACAGGGTGGACGAACACCATATATTTT.